The clone carrying this TCR beta chain was observed a few times. The data stem from a study of cytomegalovirus exposure and HLA in healthy donors. PCR used 60 Vbeta primers and 13 Jbeta primers. Profiled with immunoSEQ multiplex PCR; TCRdb holds only in-frame clones, not every one. The sample records about 130,000 clones, approximately 82% being singletons. The V gene end was trimmed by 2 bases and the J gene end by 4 bases; junction bases not matched to a gene: 7. This CDR3 has 16 residues. Germline V gene lookup returns CDR1 SGHRS and CDR2 YFSETQ. The source is a female donor in good health and CMV-seronegative. The specimen was PBMCs. This chain connects TRBV5-1 to TRBJ2-1; 9 nucleotides match TRBD1. The CDR3 DNA is TGCGCCAGCAGCTTTAGCGGACAGGGGTCTTACAATGAGCAGTTCTTC. This translates into CASSFSGQGSYNEQFF.